The clone carrying this T cell receptor beta chain was observed many times. This CDR3 contains 13 residues. V dropped 10 bases and J dropped 5 bases, with 15 bases sitting between them. Germline values: CDR1 LNHDA, CDR2 SQIVND (reference sequence). The sample belongs to a study of glioma-infiltrating T cells. Using RNA template, CDR3s of TCR alpha and beta were amplified with iRepertoire arm-PCR. TCRdb analysed the multiplex PCR reads with MiXCR anew, one entry per CDR3 protein. Here the sample spans some 160,000 distinct CDR3 sequences, approximately 40% being singletons. The sequenced sample consisted of glioma tissue, nonneoplastic brain tissue, or PBMCs (not recorded which). The rearrangement uses TRBV19 and TRBJ1-5; unclear D gene. The receptor was isolated from a human donor with low-grade glioma or glioblastoma, undergoing nonglioma brain surgery, or in good health (not recorded which). This CDR3 is CAIAEGRDQPQHF. The CDR3 nucleotides are TGTGCCATTGCTGAGGGAAGGGATCAGCCCCAGCATTTT.